This TCR beta chain is drawn from a study of T cell repertoires in cytomegalovirus infection. TCRdb re-analysed the reads in MiXCR, keeping a single row per CDR3 protein. The data show 640,000 or so distinct CDR3 sequences, around 35% seen once. This clonotype was counted only a few times. Its antigen is undetermined. Trimming removed 2 bases at V and 7 bases at J, with 8 bases between. The CDR3 contains 13 residues. Germline V gene lookup returns CDR1 KGHSH and CDR2 LQKENI. This TCR came from a human donor in good health (CMV status not recorded). Some clones in this sample may be carry-over from other donors' samples. V usage is TRBV18 and J usage is TRBJ2-2; no definite D call. This sample comprised cultured PBMCs, obtained from culture after CMV antigen stimulation. The CDR3 loop reads CASSPGKDGELFF. CDR3 DNA: TGTGCCAGCTCACCAGGAAAGGACGGGGAGCTGTTTTTT.